This TCR beta chain stems from a study of low-dose radiotherapy and immunotherapy resistance in tumors. For the study at large: A dose of 1 Gy per fraction every two weeks went to Cohort 2, totaling 13 Gy over 26 weeks.

First-strand cDNA relied on TRAV- and TRBV-specific primers spanning alpha and beta chains. TCRs underwent 20 PCR cycles of amplification with a constant-region primer and V-primer adapter. The isolated mRNA underwent amplification through in vitro transcription. TCRdb reprocessed the reads via MiXCR and lists one record per CDR3 protein. The sample comprises 31,000 or so distinct CDR3 sequences, around 50% of which are singletons, and 4.5% to 6.5% rests with the top ten. The germline CDR1 and CDR2 sequences are SGHTA and FQGNSA. This CDR3 contains 15 residues. The ends lost 5 bases at V and 9 bases at J; junction bases unmatched: 11. Time point given: after trial treatment. The treatment denotes: LDRT plus nivolumab, ipilimumab, low-dose cyclophosphamide and aspirin (RACIN trial). Donors were administered nivolumab, ipilimumab, aspirin and low-dose cyclophosphamide, together with low-dose radiotherapy.

This clonotype was detected ten times or more. This TCR was recovered from a male donor with gallbladder cancer. V and J are TRBV7-2 and TRBJ2-1; TRBD1 aligns across 9 bases. Source: PBMCs, taken after low-dose radiotherapy plus immunotherapy. The CDR3 region has the DNA TGTGCCAGCAGCAAACCCGGGACAGGGCAGGTTGAGCAGTTCTTC. Its protein product is CASSKPGTGQVEQFF.